Reported below is one T cell receptor beta chain. The sample comes from a study of T cell changes during pregnancy in multiple sclerosis. Profiled with immunoSEQ multiplex PCR; TCRdb holds only in-frame clones, not every one. The data contain about 110,000 clones, under 95% of them seen just once; the ten biggest clones take up around 1.6%. The CDR3 loop spans 17 amino acids. CDR1 and CDR2 (germline): SQVTM, ANQGSEA. J lost 0 bases, V lost 6 bases, and 7 bases had no gene match. The source was peripheral blood, collected before pregnancy. The sequence was collected from a female donor with multiple sclerosis, enrolled in a pregnancy study. The rearrangement uses TRBV29-1 and TRBJ2-6, with 11 bases fitting TRBD1. This chain's CDR3 is CSVGQGVSGSGANVLTF. CDR3 coding DNA: TGCAGCGTGGGACAGGGGGTCTCCGGCTCTGGGGCCAACGTCCTGACTTTC. The whole variable domain, remainder taken from reference TRBV29-1 and TRBJ2-6, is SAVISQKPSRDICQRGTSLTIQCQVDSQVTMMFWYRQQPGQSLTLIATANQGSEATYESGFVIDKFPISRPNLTFSTLTVSNMSPEDSSIYLCSVGQGVSGSGANVLTFGAGSRLTVL.